The 5 T cell receptor beta chains given below trace back to one sample, sequenced in a study of cytomegalovirus exposure and HLA in healthy donors. Assay used: immunoSEQ multiplex PCR; TCRdb lists only in-frame clones, some missing. Here the sample spans about 260,000 clones, 90% being singletons. The sequenced sample was PBMCs. The receptors were sampled from a woman aged 25 to 45 in good health and CMV-seronegative.

The chain has TRBV13 and TRBJ2-3; 9 bases align to TRBD2. CDR1 and CDR2 (germline): PRHDT, FYEKMQ (reference sequence). The junction had 11 bases not matched to a gene; V was cut back by 6 bases and J by 7 bases. The CDR3 has 15 residues. The CDR3 nucleotides are TGTGCCAGCAGTTCAGGAGCGGGAGGTGGGAATACGCAGTATTTT. Its protein is CASSSGAGGGNTQYF.

The gene calls are TRBV6-5 and TRBJ2-5, with 8 positions matching TRBD1. Looked up from germline, CDR1 is MNHEY and CDR2 is SVGAGI. The CDR3 consists of 16 residues. Trimming at V came to 0 bases and at J to 5 bases, leaving 8 bases not matched to a gene. As DNA, the CDR3 is TGTGCCAGCAGTTACTCGACGGCAGGGGGCGAGGAGACCCAGTACTTC. This gives the protein CASSYSTAGGEETQYF.

This clone was counted between two and nine times. This chain links TRBV6-1 with TRBJ2-7; 8 bases line up with TRBD1. V was clipped by 2 bases and J by 5 bases; unmatched bases: 8. The V gene's germline CDR1 is MNHNS and CDR2 SASEGT. The CDR3 loop spans 15 amino acids. The CDR3 region is CASSESGQGFDEQYF. The CDR3 region has the DNA TGTGCCAGCAGTGAATCAGGACAGGGCTTCGACGAGCAGTACTTC.

This clone was observed a few times. The gene calls are TRBV11-2 and TRBJ2-2, with 8 bases fitting TRBD1. This CDR3 has 15 amino acids. Germline V gene sequence: CDR1 SGHAT, CDR2 FQNNGV. The J segment lost 0 bases and the V segment lost 11 bases, leaving 8 bases of the junction unmatched. The CDR3 sequence: CASSQGGANTGELFF. CDR3 DNA sequence: TGTGCCTCGTCACAGGGGGGTGCGAACACCGGGGAGCTGTTTTTT.

This clone was found once. The chain combines TRBV29-1 with TRBJ2-1; TRBD2 agrees at 7 bases. The germline gives CDR1 SQVTM, CDR2 ANQGSEA. V lost 7 bases, J lost 3 bases, and 6 bases stayed unmatched. The CDR3 length is 13 residues. The CDR3 loop reads CSGAVAGYNEQFF. CDR3 sequence (DNA): TGCAGCGGGGCGGTAGCGGGCTACAATGAGCAGTTCTTC.